One and the same sample provided the 5 T cell receptor beta chains below, sequenced in a study of molecular identifiers for immune sequencing clone quantification. TCRdb analysed the PCR reads with MiXCR anew, one entry per CDR3 protein. Of 85,000 to 100,000 distinct CDR3 sequences in the sample, 21% were seen once. The specimen sequenced was naive CD8+ T cells from blood, with Jurkat cell RNA spiked in. Subset given: FACS-sorted CD8+CD4-CCR7+CD45RA+ naive T cells. Receptors originate from a human donor in good health. Some libraries in this study had Jurkat cell RNA spiked in.

Of note for this clonotype: A much larger clone differs from this one at a single base, so this may be a read error. It is likely a read error, because the conserved phenylalanine at the end of the CDR3 is missing. This chain links TRBV7-6 with TRBJ1-1; the D gene is possibly TRBD1 (6 bases). Germline CDR1 and CDR2: SGHVS and FNYEAQ. The CDR3 sequence is 12 residues long. V was cut by 3 bases and J by 6 bases, with 8 bases left in between. The CDR3 spells CASSLTGAEAFL. CDR3 coding DNA: TGTGCCAGCAGCTTGACAGGCGCTGAAGCTTTCCTT.

This clonotype was counted at least ten times. The genes are TRBV29-1 and TRBJ1-2; no reliable D call. Per germline, CDR1 SQVTM and CDR2 ANQGSEA. The CDR3 is 15 residues long. Trimming removed 0 bases from V and 2 bases from J, with 13 bases in between. DNA of the CDR3: TGCAGCGTTGAAGAACCCGCCCTAGGAAACTATGGCTACACCTTC. Translation: CSVEEPALGNYGYTF.

The chain is built from TRBV4-2 and TRBJ2-1; 8 nucleotides match TRBD2. This CDR3 is 17 amino acids long. V shed 0 bases, J shed 5 bases, and the junction held 9 bases outside the gene matches. CDR1 is LGHNA, CDR2 YNFKEQ, per germline. DNA of the CDR3: TGTGCCAGCAGCCAAGATTTGAGTGGACTAGCAGACAATGAGCAGTTCTTC. Translated, it gives CASSQDLSGLADNEQFF.

This clonotype was detected many times. The chain carries TRBV4-3 and TRBJ2-1; tentatively, D is TRBD1 or TRBD2 (5 bases each). The CDR3 runs 16 residues. Trimming cost V 3 bases and J 0 bases, with 12 bases left between them. Looked up from germline, CDR1 is LGHNA and CDR2 is YSLEER. The CDR3, as DNA: TGCGCCAGCAGCCATCAGGGAGTTAGCTCCTACAATGAGCAGTTCTTC. It codes for CASSHQGVSSYNEQFF.

This clonotype was seen ten or more times. This chain links TRBV6-5 with TRBJ1-5; D not resolved. V lost 2 bases to trimming and J lost 5 bases, with 7 bases between them. CDR3 size: 13 residues. Germline CDR1 MNHEY, CDR2 SVGAGI. Here the CDR3 DNA reads TGTGCCAGCAGTTACAGTTGGGATCAGCCCCAGCATTTT. This translates into CASSYSWDQPQHF.